The following is a T cell receptor (beta chain) sequence with its context. Its cognate antigen is unknown. Fresh peripheral blood, 10 ml, yielded the PBMCs. The entry originates in a study of T cells in Graves' hyperthyroidism and ophthalmopathy. Turning to the study itself: Peripheral blood was taken when the disease was first diagnosed, before any treatment began.

Overall study results and limits: A model of 13 V-J features distinguished ophthalmopathy from stable hyperthyroidism. Within blood appeared most thyroid clonotypes that had expanded above 0.001.

Amplified regions were TCR beta CDR3 sequences from RNA transcripts. When the TCR CDR3 underwent first-round RT-PCR, the HTBI primer set was used. TCRdb independently ran MiXCR on the multiplex PCR reads; one entry per CDR3 protein. The repertoire holds 50,000 to 55,000 distinct CDR3 sequences, with roughly 50% as singletons. CDR1 is SNHLY, CDR2 FYNNEI, per germline. V lost 6 bases to trimming and J lost 8 bases; unmatched junction nucleotides: 7. The CDR3 contains 13 residues. Sequencing was done on a sample of blood. J is TRBJ1-5 and V is TRBV2; 7 bases align to TRBD1. The source is a woman between 50 and 59 years old with Graves' ophthalmopathy. This CDR3 reads CASRGQIIKPQHF. The CDR3 nucleotides read TGTGCCAGCAGGGGACAGATAATCAAGCCCCAGCATTTT.